The T cell receptor (beta chain) under discussion was sequenced for a study of Ad26.COV2.S vaccination and SARS-CoV-2 variants. Study-level background: Donor was assigned to the Ad26.COV2.S arm of trial COV1001.

This clone has just one count. Produced via immunoSEQ multiplex PCR; TCRdb's table is partial and in-frame only. In the table there are more than 350,000 clones, 75% to 95% of which are singletons. Described treatment: 19 received Ad26.COV2.S at low or high dose, single or two shots; 5 received placebo; per-sample allocation not given. Samples came from day 63 after the first vaccine or placebo injection. The ends were cut back, 5 bases at V and 0 bases at J, with 5 bases in the middle. The V gene's germline CDR1 is LGHDT and CDR2 YNNKEL (reference sequence). The CDR3 runs to 13 residues. The input for sequencing was peripheral blood, taken in a trial of Ad26.COV2.S vaccine versus placebo. The rearrangement links TRBV3-1 (or the pseudogene TRBV3-2) to TRBJ1-3; D is unclear. This clonotype was sampled from a person aged 18 to 65 who received the Ad26.COV2.S COVID-19 vaccine or a placebo. The CDR3 region has the DNA TGTGCCAGCAGCTTGAGCTCTGGAAACACCATATATTTT. Translating gives CASSLSSGNTIYF.